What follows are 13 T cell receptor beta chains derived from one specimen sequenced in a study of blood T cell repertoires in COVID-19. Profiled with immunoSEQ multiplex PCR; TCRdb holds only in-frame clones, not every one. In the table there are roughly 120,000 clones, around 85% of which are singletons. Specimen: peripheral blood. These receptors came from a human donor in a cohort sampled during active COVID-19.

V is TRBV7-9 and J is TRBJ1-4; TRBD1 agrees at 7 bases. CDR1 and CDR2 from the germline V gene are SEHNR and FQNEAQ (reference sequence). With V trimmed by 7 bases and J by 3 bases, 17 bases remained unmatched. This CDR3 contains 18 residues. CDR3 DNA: TGTGCCAGCACCCTAGAGGTCAACAGGGGCGACGCTAATGAAAAACTGTTTTTT. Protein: CASTLEVNRGDANEKLFF.

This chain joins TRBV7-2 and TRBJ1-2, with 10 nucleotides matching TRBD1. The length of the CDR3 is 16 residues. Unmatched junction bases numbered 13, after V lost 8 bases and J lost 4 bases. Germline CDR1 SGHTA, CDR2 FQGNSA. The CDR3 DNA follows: TGTGCCAGCGGAACAAACCGGGACAGGGGCTTCTATGGCTACACCTTC. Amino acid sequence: CASGTNRDRGFYGYTF.

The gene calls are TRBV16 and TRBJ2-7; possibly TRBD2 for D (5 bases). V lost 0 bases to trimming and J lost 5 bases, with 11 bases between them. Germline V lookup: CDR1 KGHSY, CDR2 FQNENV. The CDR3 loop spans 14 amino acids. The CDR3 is CASSQSGVSNEQYF. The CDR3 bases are TGTGCCAGCAGCCAATCGGGAGTAAGCAACGAGCAGTACTTC.

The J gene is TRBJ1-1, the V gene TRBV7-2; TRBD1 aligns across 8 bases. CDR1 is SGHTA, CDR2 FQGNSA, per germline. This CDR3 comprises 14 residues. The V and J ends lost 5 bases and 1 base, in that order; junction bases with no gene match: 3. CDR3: CASSQDRANTEAFF. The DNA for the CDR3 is TGTGCCAGCAGCCAGGACAGGGCGAACACTGAAGCTTTCTTT.

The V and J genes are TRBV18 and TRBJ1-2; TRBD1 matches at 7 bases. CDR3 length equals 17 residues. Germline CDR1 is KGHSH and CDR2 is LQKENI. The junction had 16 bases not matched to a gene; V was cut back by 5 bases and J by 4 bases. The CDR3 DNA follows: TGTGCCAGCTCAAACCGGGACAGTCCTACTACCTCCTATGGCTACACCTTC. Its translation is CASSNRDSPTTSYGYTF.

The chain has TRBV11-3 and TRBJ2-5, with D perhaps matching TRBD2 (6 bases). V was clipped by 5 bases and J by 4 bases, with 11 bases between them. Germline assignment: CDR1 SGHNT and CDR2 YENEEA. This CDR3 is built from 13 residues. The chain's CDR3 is CASSLGGGETQYF. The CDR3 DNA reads TGTGCCAGCAGCCTGGGGGGTGGAGAGACCCAGTACTTC.

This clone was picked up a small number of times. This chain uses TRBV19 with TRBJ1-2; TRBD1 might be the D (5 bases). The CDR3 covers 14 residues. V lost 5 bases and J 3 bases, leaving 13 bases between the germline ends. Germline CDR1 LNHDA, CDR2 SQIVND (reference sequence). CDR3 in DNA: TGTGCCAGTAGTTTCGGACCGGGGGACTATGGCTACACCTTC. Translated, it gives CASSFGPGDYGYTF.

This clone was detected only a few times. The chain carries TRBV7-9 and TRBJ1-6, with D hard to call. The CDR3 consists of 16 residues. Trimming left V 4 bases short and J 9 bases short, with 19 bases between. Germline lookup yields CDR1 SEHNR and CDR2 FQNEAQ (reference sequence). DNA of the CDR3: TGTGCCAGCAGCTACGGTGGCCCCGGTAGCGCTTCACCCCTCCACTTT. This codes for CASSYGGPGSASPLHF.

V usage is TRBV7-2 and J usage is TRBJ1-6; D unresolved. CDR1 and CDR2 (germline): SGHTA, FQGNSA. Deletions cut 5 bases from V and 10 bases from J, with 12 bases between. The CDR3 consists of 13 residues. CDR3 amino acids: CASSPAGRSPLHF. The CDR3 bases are TGTGCCAGCAGCCCGGCGGGTCGATCACCCCTCCACTTT.

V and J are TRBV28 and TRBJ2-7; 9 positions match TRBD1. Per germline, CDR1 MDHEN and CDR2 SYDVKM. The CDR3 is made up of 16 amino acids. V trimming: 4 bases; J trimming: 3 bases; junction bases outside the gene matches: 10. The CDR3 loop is CASSSSLGQGFYEQYF. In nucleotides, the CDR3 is TGTGCCAGCAGTTCCAGCTTGGGACAGGGATTCTACGAGCAGTACTTC.

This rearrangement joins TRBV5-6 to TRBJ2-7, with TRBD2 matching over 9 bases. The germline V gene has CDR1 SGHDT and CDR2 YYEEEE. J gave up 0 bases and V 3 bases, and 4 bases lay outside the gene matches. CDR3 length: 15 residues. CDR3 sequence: CASSSGTSPSYEQYF. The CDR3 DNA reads TGTGCCAGCAGCTCCGGGACTAGCCCCTCCTACGAGCAGTACTTC.

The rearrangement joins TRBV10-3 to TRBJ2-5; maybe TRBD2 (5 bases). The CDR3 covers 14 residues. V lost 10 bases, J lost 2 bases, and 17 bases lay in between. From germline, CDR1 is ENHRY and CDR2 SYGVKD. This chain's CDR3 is CATARRVGQETQYF. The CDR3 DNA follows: TGTGCCACTGCTCGGCGGGTGGGGCAAGAGACCCAGTACTTC.

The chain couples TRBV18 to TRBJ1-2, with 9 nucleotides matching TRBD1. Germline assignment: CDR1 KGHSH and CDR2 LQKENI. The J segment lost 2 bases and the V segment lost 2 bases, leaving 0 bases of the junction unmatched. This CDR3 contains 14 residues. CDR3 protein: CASSPGQGNYGYTF. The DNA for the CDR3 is TGTGCCAGCTCACCAGGACAGGGGAACTATGGCTACACCTTC.